The rows below give T cell receptor beta chains drawn from one sample of a study of Ad26.COV2.S vaccination and SARS-CoV-2 variants. Clones were read by immunoSEQ multiplex PCR, and TCRdb kept only the in-frame ones, dropping some. The repertoire consists of about 420,000 clones, with roughly 90% occurring once and the leading ten covering 3.5% to 4%. This specimen consisted of peripheral blood, obtained in a trial of Ad26.COV2.S vaccine versus placebo. These receptors were obtained from a person between 18 and 65 years old who received the Ad26.COV2.S COVID-19 vaccine or a placebo. Each CDR3 is given with its conserved first and last residue.

J gene	V gene	CDR3 protein
TRBJ1-2	TRBV5-6	CASSLDWGAQGYGYTF
TRBJ2-7	TRBV29-1	CSVEGTTEQYF
TRBJ1-1	TRBV7-2	CASSLVGRHGTEAFF
TRBJ1-6	TRBV4-1	CASSQDGGAPLHF
TRBJ2-2	TRBV7-6	CASSSGLAGPTGELFF
TRBJ2-7	TRBV5-4	CASSAGQVRSYEQYF
TRBJ1-6	TRBV27	CASSLFINEGVRSPLHF
TRBJ1-6	TRBV21-1	CASKFNAYNSPLHF
TRBJ1-6	TRBV6-5	CASRPGTSRGALHF
TRBJ2-5	TRBV3-1/TRBV3-2	CASSQVGGEETQYF
TRBJ1-4	TRBV25-1	CASSETLTGEDEKLFF
TRBJ2-7	TRBV10-3	CAISEPSGKTYEQYF
TRBJ2-1	TRBV5-4	CASSLDQAGGLHEQFF